This is a list of T cell receptor beta chains from one sample in a study of blood T cell repertoires in COVID-19. The assay was immunoSEQ multiplex PCR, and TCRdb's table has in-frame clones only and misses some. In the table there are 200,000 to 250,000 clones, 84% of which are singletons. Sequencing was done on a sample of peripheral blood. The receptors here all came from a man younger than 40 with active or convalescent COVID-19. Both conserved end residues are part of each CDR3. Fields, in order: clone size, J gene, V gene, D gene, CDR3 DNA, CDR3 protein. A D gene is named only where the DNA matches it firmly. Size tells how often a clone was seen (once, few, many) or the class of an expanded clone, and some rows leave it out.

NA,TRBJ2-5,TRBV2,NA,TGTGCCAGCAGTGACGGGATCGGGGGTTCGGGAGAGACCCAGTACTTC,CASSDGIGGSGETQYF
few,TRBJ1-2,TRBV19,NA,TGTGCCAGTAGTATATTGGGTCAGGGAATGAATGGCTACACCTTC,CASSILGQGMNGYTF
NA,TRBJ1-1,TRBV6-4,NA,TGTGCCAGCAGGCCCCAGGGAGTGGGGGGCACTGAAGCTTTCTTT,CASRPQGVGGTEAFF
NA,TRBJ2-1,TRBV14,TRBD2,TGTGCCAGCAGCCAAGAACGGGGCGGGGGTACCAATGAGCAGTTCTTC,CASSQERGGGTNEQFF
NA,TRBJ2-7,TRBV6-5,TRBD1,TGTGCCAGCAGCGTGACAGGGGGCCATTTCTACGAGCAGTACTTC,CASSVTGGHFYEQYF
NA,TRBJ2-5,TRBV7-8,NA,TGTGCCAGCAGCTTAGTGGGCTGGTCGGAGACCCAGTACTTC,CASSLVGWSETQYF
NA,TRBJ1-2,TRBV28,NA,TGTGCCAGCAGTAGGCCAGGTTCCAACTATGGCTACACCTTC,CASSRPGSNYGYTF
NA,TRBJ2-7,TRBV3-1/TRBV3-2,TRBD1,TGTGCCAGCAGCCCTCGGACAGGAAACTCCTACGAGCAGTACTTC,CASSPRTGNSYEQYF
NA,TRBJ2-5,TRBV7-2,NA,TGTGCCAGCAACCGGGGAGGGGGGGCTAAAGAGACCCAGTACTTC,CASNRGGGAKETQYF
NA,TRBJ2-7,TRBV7-2,TRBD2,TGTGCCAGCAGATCGCGGGGGGTCAGCTCCTACGAGCAGTACTTC,CASRSRGVSSYEQYF
NA,TRBJ2-7,TRBV9,NA,TGTGCCAGCAGCGCAAGGGGGACGGACTCCTACGAGCAGTACTTC,CASSARGTDSYEQYF
NA,TRBJ1-5,TRBV28,NA,TGTGCCAGCAATGACAGGAGAAATCAGCCCCAGCATTTT,CASNDRRNQPQHF
NA,TRBJ1-1,TRBV7-2,NA,TGTGCCAGCAGCTTAGCGGACGGGGACACTGAAGCTTTCTTT,CASSLADGDTEAFF
NA,TRBJ2-5,TRBV10-3,TRBD1,TGTGCCATCAGTGATACGGGACAGCAAGAGACCCAGTACTTC,CAISDTGQQETQYF
NA,TRBJ2-7,TRBV9,NA,TGTGCCAGCAGTCCAACAGGGTTCTACGAGCAGTACTTC,CASSPTGFYEQYF
NA,TRBJ1-1,TRBV28,NA,TGTGCCAGCAGTTTGGGCAACATCAGGCCCCTGGGCACTGAAGCTTTCTTT,CASSLGNIRPLGTEAFF
few,TRBJ1-1,TRBV28,TRBD1,TGTGCCAGTTCAGGACAGGGGGCGGGGGTAGCTTTCTTT,CASSGQGAGVAFF
NA,TRBJ1-3,TRBV9,NA,TGTGCCAGCAGCGTAGCCCAGGGGCCTACCTCTGGAAACACCATATATTTT,CASSVAQGPTSGNTIYF
NA,TRBJ1-2,TRBV18,TRBD1,TGTGCCAGCTCACCCGGACAGGTTAACTATGGCTACACCTTC,CASSPGQVNYGYTF
NA,TRBJ2-2,TRBV4-1,TRBD1,TGCGCCAGCAGCCATGGGGGACAGGGCGGTACCGGGGAGCTGTTTTTT,CASSHGGQGGTGELFF
NA,TRBJ2-2,TRBV4-3,TRBD2,TGCGCCAGCAGCCAAGATGGACTAGCGGGTCCCGGGGAGCTGTTTTTT,CASSQDGLAGPGELFF
NA,TRBJ2-2,TRBV11-2,TRBD1,TGTGCCAGCAGCTCCACAGGGGTGAACACCGGGGAGCTGTTTTTT,CASSSTGVNTGELFF
NA,TRBJ1-5,TRBV12-3/TRBV12-4,NA,TGTGCCAGCAGTCCCTCTCGGGGACAGCCCCAGCATTTT,CASSPSRGQPQHF
NA,TRBJ2-7,TRBV6-2/TRBV6-3,NA,TGTGCCAGCAGTCACGACCGGGGTCCCTACGAGCAGTACTTC,CASSHDRGPYEQYF
NA,TRBJ2-1,TRBV18,TRBD2,TGTGCCAGCTCAGCGGGGTTAGCGGGGAATGAGCAGTTCTTC,CASSAGLAGNEQFF
NA,TRBJ1-6,TRBV9,NA,TGTGCCAGCAGCGTAGGGACAAAAAATTCACCCCTCCACTTT,CASSVGTKNSPLHF
NA,TRBJ1-5,TRBV3-1/TRBV3-2,NA,TGTGCCAGCAGCCCTCGGTCTAGCAATCAGCCCCAGCATTTT,CASSPRSSNQPQHF
NA,TRBJ2-2,TRBV4-1,TRBD1,TGCGCCAGCAGCTCACTGGGGACAGGGGTCCTGGGGGAGCTGTTTTTT,CASSSLGTGVLGELFF
NA,TRBJ1-5,TRBV24-1,TRBD1,TGTGCCACCAGTGATCCGACGACAGGGCACAATCAGCCCCAGCATTTT,CATSDPTTGHNQPQHF
NA,TRBJ2-5,TRBV24-1,NA,TGTGCCACCGGGGGCGACGGGCAAGAGACCCAGTACTTC,CATGGDGQETQYF
NA,TRBJ1-2,TRBV3-1/TRBV3-2,NA,TGTGCCAGCAGCCAAGATGGGGGCAGAGGGAACTATGGCTACACCTTC,CASSQDGGRGNYGYTF
many,TRBJ2-1,TRBV7-2,NA,TGTGCCAGCAGCTCACACAGGGGGGGCTACAATGAGCAGTTCTTC,CASSSHRGGYNEQFF
NA,TRBJ1-2,TRBV28,TRBD1,TGTGCCAGCACGTGGGGGGACAGAGATTATGGCTACACCTTC,CASTWGDRDYGYTF
NA,TRBJ2-3,TRBV11-3,NA,TGTGCCAGCAGCTTAACCGGGACTCTCACAGATACGCAGTATTTT,CASSLTGTLTDTQYF
NA,TRBJ2-1,TRBV4-1,TRBD2,TGCGCCAGCAGCCCTGAAGGGCAGGGGGCAGCGGGGGGGCCGGTCAATGAGCAGTTCTTC,CASSPEGQGAAGGPVNEQFF
NA,TRBJ2-1,TRBV7-2,TRBD2,TGTGCCAGCACCAGGGACTACCACTACAATGAGCAGTTCTTC,CASTRDYHYNEQFF
once,TRBJ1-2,TRBV9,TRBD1,TGTGCCAGCAGCCGGGACAGCAACTATGGCTACACCTTC,CASSRDSNYGYTF
NA,TRBJ2-1,TRBV5-1,TRBD1,TGCGCCAGCAGCTTTGGGACAGGGGGATCCAATGAGCAGTTCTTC,CASSFGTGGSNEQFF
NA,TRBJ1-1,TRBV19,TRBD1,TGTGCCAGTAGTCGAATGGGACAGGGGGGGAAAGCTTTCTTT,CASSRMGQGGKAFF
NA,TRBJ1-2,TRBV25-1,TRBD1,TGTGCCAGCACCACAGGGGCAGGGTATGGCTACACCTTC,CASTTGAGYGYTF
once,TRBJ1-5,TRBV18,NA,TGTGCCAGCTCACCCTTGGGGGCCGATCAGCCCCAGCATTTT,CASSPLGADQPQHF
NA,TRBJ1-3,TRBV18,TRBD1,TGTGCCAGCTCACCACAGGGCGGACAGGGTGGAAACACCATATATTTT,CASSPQGGQGGNTIYF
NA,TRBJ2-7,TRBV6-5,NA,TGTGCCAGCAGTTACAGTACGGGCTACGAGCAGTACTTC,CASSYSTGYEQYF
NA,TRBJ1-1,TRBV11-2,TRBD1,TGTGCCAGCAGGCGACAGGGGGATCTGATGAACACTGAAGCTTTCTTT,CASRRQGDLMNTEAFF